A single sample is the source of the 28 T cell receptor beta chains below, sequenced in a study of cytomegalovirus exposure and HLA in healthy donors. The PCR contained 60 Vbeta and 13 Jbeta primers. This table comes from immunoSEQ multiplex PCR, and its TCRdb copy is limited to in-frame clones, with some not included. The sample yields 95,000 to 120,000 clones, 67% seen once. The sample was PBMCs. The receptors here all came from a man aged 18 to 29 in good health and CMV-seropositive.

This chain uses TRBV2 with TRBJ2-5, with D perhaps TRBD2 (6 bases). Germline CDR1 is SNHLY and CDR2 is FYNNEI. The V end lost 10 bases, the J end lost 5 bases, and 14 bases lay between the germline ends. The CDR3 covers 12 residues. CDR3 protein: CAKGGVGETQYF. The CDR3 DNA reads as TGTGCCAAAGGCGGGGTGGGGGAGACCCAGTACTTC.

This clone has a single count. The rearrangement uses TRBV29-1 and TRBJ1-1; a weak D match, TRBD1 (6 bases). Germline V lookup: CDR1 SQVTM, CDR2 ANQGSEA. The CDR3 has 10 amino acids. The CDR3 protein is CVAKSGDAFF. The CDR3 DNA reads TGCGTCGCGAAGTCAGGGGACGCTTTCTTT.

CDR3 coding DNA: TGTGCCAGCAGCTTGACCAGGGGGCATGACGGGGAGCTGTTTTTT. Translated: CASSLTRGHDGELFF. This chain links TRBV5-4 with TRBJ2-2, with 8 bases that match TRBD1. Germline CDR1 SGHNT, CDR2 YYREEE (reference sequence). The CDR3 runs 15 residues. V gave up 1 base and J gave up 7 bases; unmatched junction bases: 6.

The V and J genes are TRBV18 and TRBJ2-7; D unclear. This CDR3 is built from 12 residues. V was shortened by 3 bases and J by 3 bases, with 6 bases between the two germline ends. Germline V gene lookup returns CDR1 KGHSH and CDR2 LQKENI. The CDR3 region is CASSPGYYEQYF. CDR3 sequence (DNA): TGTGCCAGCTCACCCGGTTACTACGAGCAGTACTTC.

A few counts support this clone. The chain employs TRBV2 and TRBJ1-5; possibly TRBD1 for D (6 bases). The CDR3 length is 13 residues. From germline, CDR1 is SNHLY and CDR2 FYNNEI. V gave up 4 bases and J gave up 6 bases, with 10 bases separating them. Written as DNA, the CDR3 is TGTGCCAGCAGTGTTCAGGGGAGTCAGCCCCAGCATTTT. It encodes CASSVQGSQPQHF.

The chain recombines TRBV5-1 with TRBJ1-4; 8 nucleotides align to TRBD1. V was clipped by 4 bases and J by 1 base; unmatched bases: 6. Germline loops: CDR1 SGHRS, CDR2 YFSETQ. The CDR3 consists of 16 residues. The CDR3: CASSPGQGRTNEKLFF. CDR3 in DNA: TGCGCCAGCAGCCCTGGACAGGGACGAACTAATGAAAAACTGTTTTTT.

The V and J genes are TRBV9 and TRBJ1-6, with 7 nucleotides matching TRBD1. The CDR3 has 15 amino acids. The V gene's germline CDR1 is SGDLS and CDR2 YYNGEE. After removal of 4 bases from V and 7 bases from J, the junction contained 8 bases not matched to a gene. CDR3 in DNA: TGTGCCAGCAGCCGCCACGGGACAGTAAATTCACCCCTCCACTTT. This encodes CASSRHGTVNSPLHF.

The chain is built from TRBV28 and TRBJ2-5; 9 bases are shared with TRBD2. J gave up 2 bases and V 6 bases, and 13 bases lay outside the gene matches. This CDR3 contains 17 residues. Germline lookup yields CDR1 MDHEN and CDR2 SYDVKM. This chain's CDR3 is CASRLSGGPSWQETQYF. The CDR3 nucleotides are TGTGCCAGCAGGCTAAGCGGGGGGCCCTCGTGGCAAGAGACCCAGTACTTC. The variable domain in full, completed from reference TRBV28 and TRBJ2-5, reads DVKVTQSSRYLVKRTGEKVFLECVQDMDHENMFWYRQDPGLGLRLIYFSYDVKMKEKGDIPEGYSVSREKKERFSLILESASTNQTSMYLCASRLSGGPSWQETQYFGPGTRLLVL.

The chain has TRBV7-6 and TRBJ2-7; 11 bases map to TRBD1. CDR3 length: 15 amino acids. Germline V lookup: CDR1 SGHVS, CDR2 FNYEAQ. J gave up 5 bases and V 4 bases, and 7 bases lay outside the gene matches. The CDR3: CASSSGGQGVHEQYF. The CDR3 DNA sequence: TGTGCCAGCAGCTCAGGGGGACAGGGGGTCCACGAGCAGTACTTC.

The chain uses TRBV30 and TRBJ1-6; perhaps TRBD1 as D (5 bases). Germline V lookup: CDR1 GTSNPN, CDR2 SVGIG (reference sequence). The CDR3 has 13 amino acids. Trimming stripped 3 bases from V and 9 bases from J, with 12 bases between. CDR3 sequence: CAWRRRGGSPLHF. DNA for the CDR3: TGTGCCTGGAGAAGGAGGGGAGGTTCACCCCTCCACTTT.

This clone was observed once. V and J are TRBV20-1 and TRBJ1-1; no clear D. The V gene's germline CDR1 is DFQATT and CDR2 SNEGSKA (reference sequence). The V and J ends lost 2 bases and 6 bases respectively, with 7 bases between them. The CDR3 extends over 11 amino acids. The CDR3, as DNA: TGCAGTGCTAGAAGCGCAGCTGAAGCTTTCTTT. Its protein product is CSARSAAEAFF.

Only one count was recorded for this clone. The rearrangement uses TRBV5-1 and TRBJ2-5; 15 bases map to TRBD2. CDR1 is SGHRS, CDR2 YFSETQ, per germline. The length of the CDR3 is 16 residues. With 5 bases clipped from V and 5 bases from J, the junction kept 7 bases outside the gene matches. CDR3 sequence reads: CASSRTSGGAWETQYF. CDR3 DNA: TGCGCCAGCAGTCGGACTAGCGGGGGGGCCTGGGAGACCCAGTACTTC.

The chain employs TRBV19 and TRBJ2-3; 8 positions match TRBD2. This CDR3 has 17 residues. With 3 bases clipped from V and 2 bases from J, the junction kept 10 bases outside the gene matches. CDR1 is LNHDA and CDR2 is SQIVND in the germline V gene (reference sequence). The chain's CDR3 is CASSIYSGGSYTDTQYF. In DNA form, the CDR3 reads TGTGCCAGTAGTATTTACAGCGGGGGTTCCTACACAGATACGCAGTATTTT.

The chain recombines TRBV29-1 with TRBJ2-3, with 7 positions matching TRBD1. Germline CDR1 and CDR2: SQVTM and ANQGSEA. The CDR3 loop spans 12 amino acids. The trim removed 7 bases at V and 9 bases at J, leaving 10 bases unmatched. The CDR3 coding sequence is TGCAGCGGGCTCACACCAGGGGGAACGCAGTATTTT. Translating gives CSGLTPGGTQYF.

V gene TRBV28 combines with J gene TRBJ1-4; unclear D gene. V was cut by 2 bases and J by 4 bases, with 8 bases left in between. Germline CDR1 reads MDHEN; CDR2 reads SYDVKM. The CDR3 is 14 amino acids. As DNA, the CDR3 is TGTGCCAGCAGTTTAGGCATCCTTAATGAAAAACTGTTTTTT. Translating it yields CASSLGILNEKLFF. The whole variable domain, filled in from reference TRBV28 and TRBJ1-4, reads DVKVTQSSRYLVKRTGEKVFLECVQDMDHENMFWYRQDPGLGLRLIYFSYDVKMKEKGDIPEGYSVSREKKERFSLILESASTNQTSMYLCASSLGILNEKLFFGSGTQLSVL.

The chain employs TRBV15 and TRBJ1-2; tentative D call: TRBD1 (5 bases). In germline, CDR1 is LNHNV, CDR2 YYDKDF (reference sequence). The V end was cut by 0 bases, the J end by 7 bases, with 18 bases between. The CDR3 is 16 amino acids. The CDR3 region is CATSRENYVGTIGYTF. The DNA for the CDR3 is TGTGCCACCAGCAGAGAAAACTATGTCGGGACTATTGGCTACACCTTC. The full variable domain, its missing parts supplied by reference TRBV15 and TRBJ1-2, is DAMVIQNPRYQVTQFGKPVTLSCSQTLNHNVMYWYQQKSSQAPKLLFHYYDKDFNNEADTPDNFQSRRPNTSFCFLDIRSPGLGDTAMYLCATSRENYVGTIGYTFGSGTRLTVV.

This chain uses TRBV5-1 with TRBJ2-1; no firm D call. V shed 3 bases and J shed 6 bases, with 7 bases lying between them. The CDR3 is made up of 12 amino acids. CDR1 and CDR2 (germline): SGHRS, YFSETQ. CDR3 loop: CASSWALNEQFF. The DNA of the CDR3 is TGCGCCAGCAGCTGGGCCCTCAATGAGCAGTTCTTC.

The chain joins TRBV19 to TRBJ1-2; D may be TRBD1 (5 bases). The V and J ends lost 2 bases and 0 bases respectively, with 10 bases between them. The CDR3 covers 15 residues. Per the germline V gene, CDR1 is LNHDA and CDR2 is SQIVND (reference sequence). The CDR3 here is CASSIKTGPNYGYTF. Here the CDR3 DNA reads TGTGCCAGTAGTATAAAAACAGGACCTAACTATGGCTACACCTTC.

This clone occurred once. The CDR3 nucleotides read TGTGCCAGCAGTCGACATCTAGCGGGGGTTCTCTCCGAGCAGTACTTC. It is translated as CASSRHLAGVLSEQYF. The chain carries TRBV28 and TRBJ2-7; 10 positions match TRBD2. Germline trimming cut 5 bases from V and 6 bases from J; bases unmatched to any gene: 13. CDR3 length: 16 residues. CDR1 is MDHEN and CDR2 is SYDVKM in the germline V gene.

The chain joins TRBV29-1 to TRBJ1-2; D gene unclear. V gave up 4 bases and J gave up 4 bases, with 10 bases separating them. CDR1 and CDR2 (germline): SQVTM, ANQGSEA. The CDR3 covers 12 residues. CDR3: CSVGSPSYGYTF. As DNA, the CDR3 is TGCAGCGTTGGCTCCCCGAGCTATGGCTACACCTTC.

The count of this clone is one. The chain joins TRBV6-5 to TRBJ1-2; TRBD1 might be the D (5 bases). The CDR3 has 15 amino acids. Trimming removed 6 bases at V and 7 bases at J, with 21 bases between. Germline CDR1 MNHEY, CDR2 SVGAGI. The DNA of the CDR3 is TGTGCCAGCAGGTCATCGGATGCAGCCCAGGGTGGCTACACCTTC. This translates into CASRSSDAAQGGYTF.

This chain links TRBV5-1 with TRBJ1-5, with D hard to call. The germline gives CDR1 SGHRS, CDR2 YFSETQ. The CDR3 loop spans 13 amino acids. V was pared by 0 bases and J by 5 bases, with 6 bases between. In DNA, the CDR3 is TGCGCCAGCAGCTTGGAGAGGGATCAGCCCCAGCATTTT. Amino acid sequence: CASSLERDQPQHF.

This clone was recorded a few times. The CDR3 sequence: CASSGYQGQGGDTQYF. The DNA for the CDR3 is TGTGCCAGCAGTGGCTACCAGGGACAGGGAGGAGATACGCAGTATTTT. The rearrangement joins TRBV25-1 to TRBJ2-3, with TRBD1 matching over 9 bases. CDR1 is MGHDK and CDR2 is SYGVNS in the germline V gene. V lost 4 bases, J lost 5 bases, and 10 bases stayed unmatched. The CDR3 runs 16 residues.

The chain is built from TRBV15 and TRBJ2-2, with D hard to call. CDR1 and CDR2 (germline): LNHNV, YYDKDF (reference sequence). The CDR3 has 12 amino acids. V was trimmed by 3 bases and J by 6 bases, leaving 5 bases between them. The CDR3 region has the DNA TGTGCCACCAGCAGCGAGTCCGGGGAGCTGTTTTTT. It translates to CATSSESGELFF.

On this clone itself: The germline gene is not matched at one end of the junction; a read error may be the cause. The chain couples TRBV4-2 to TRBJ1-1, with 10 bases fitting TRBD1. The germline gives CDR1 LGHNA, CDR2 YNFKEQ. The CDR3 sequence is 15 residues long. The chain's CDR3 is CASSQGQGLKTEAFF. CDR3 nucleotide sequence: TGTGCCAGCAGCCAGGGACAGGGGCTGAAGACTGAAGCTTTCTTT.

The V gene is TRBV19, the J gene TRBJ1-2, with TRBD1 identical over 7 bases. The CDR3 runs 16 residues. With 4 bases clipped from V and 3 bases from J, the junction kept 11 bases outside the gene matches. Germline V gene data show CDR1 as LNHDA and CDR2 as SQIVND (reference sequence). Here the CDR3 reads CASSRGPVGQDYGYTF. The CDR3 region has the DNA TGTGCCAGTAGTAGAGGGCCCGTCGGACAGGACTATGGCTACACCTTC.

The chain joins TRBV6-5 to TRBJ2-2, with D possibly matching TRBD2 (6 bases). V was clipped by 8 bases and J by 3 bases, with 16 bases between them. This CDR3 region has 15 residues. Germline assignment: CDR1 MNHEY and CDR2 SVGAGI. The CDR3 nucleotides read TGTGCCAGCTTGGGATCGTGGGGGGACACCGGGGAGCTGTTTTTT. Translation: CASLGSWGDTGELFF.

The chain links TRBV6-1 to TRBJ2-7; 13 bases are shared with TRBD2. The germline CDR1 and CDR2 sequences are MNHNS and SASEGT. V lost 10 bases to trimming and J lost 5 bases; unmatched junction nucleotides: 11. The CDR3 is 15 amino acids. The chain's CDR3 is CATQGLTSGGDEQYF. CDR3 DNA: TGTGCCACTCAGGGACTAACTAGCGGGGGGGACGAGCAGTACTTC.